This T cell receptor (beta chain) was obtained from a study of blood T cell repertoires in COVID-19. The wider study: Collection of acute and convalescent COVID-19 samples took place in the United States, Italy and Spain.

V lost 0 bases to trimming and J lost 1 base, with 4 bases between them. The CDR3 sequence is 13 residues long. Germline-derived CDR1 and CDR2 are SGDLS and YYNGEE. Authors' methods: Reference gene primer amplification yielded estimated nucleated cell counts. Profiled with immunoSEQ multiplex PCR; TCRdb holds only in-frame clones, not every one. V and J calls and clone size are given by that table; D and trimming were obtained from the DNA. The profile shows 150,000 to 200,000 clones, 80% to 90% of them singletons. The V gene is TRBV9, the J gene TRBJ1-1; no clear D. The receptor comes from a human donor with active or convalescent COVID-19. The donor label of this sample is uncertain. The sample consisted of peripheral blood. CDR3 sequence (DNA): TGTGCCAGCAGCGTAGCTACGAACACTGAAGCTTTCTTT. This translates into CASSVATNTEAFF.